This is a list of T cell receptor beta chains from one sample in a study of blood T cell repertoires in COVID-19. Sequenced by immunoSEQ multiplex PCR; TCRdb stores in-frame clones only, minus some. The data show around 300,000 clones, around 88% seen once. The sample taken for sequencing was peripheral blood. These receptors originate from a man aged 25 to 45 with active or convalescent COVID-19. CDR3s include the opening cysteine and the closing phenylalanine or tryptophan. Fields, in order: J gene, clone size, V gene, D gene, CDR3 protein, CDR3 DNA. A D gene is named only where the DNA matches it firmly. Clone size is shown for a subset of rows, as once, few, many or a class of expanded clone.

J gene: TRBJ1-4; clone size: -; V gene: TRBV28; D gene: -; CDR3 protein: CASSFPAGSSNEKLFF; CDR3 DNA: TGTGCCAGCAGTTTCCCCGCGGGGTCGAGTAATGAAAAACTGTTTTTT
J gene: TRBJ2-6; clone size: once; V gene: TRBV28; D gene: -; CDR3 protein: CASTTSGGANVLTF; CDR3 DNA: TGTGCCAGCACCACCTCGGGGGGGGCCAACGTCCTGACTTTC
J gene: TRBJ2-7; clone size: -; V gene: TRBV6-4; D gene: TRBD1; CDR3 protein: CASSPGQGDYEQYF; CDR3 DNA: TGTGCCAGCAGTCCGGGACAGGGCGACTACGAGCAGTACTTC
J gene: TRBJ2-2; clone size: -; V gene: TRBV6-5; D gene: TRBD2; CDR3 protein: CASTPAGGTTGELFF; CDR3 DNA: TGTGCCAGCACCCCAGCGGGAGGTACAACCGGGGAGCTGTTTTTT
J gene: TRBJ1-1; clone size: few; V gene: TRBV19; D gene: -; CDR3 protein: CASSPLLPTIIAFF; CDR3 DNA: TGTGCCAGTAGTCCGCTTTTGCCTACTATCATCGCTTTCTTT
J gene: TRBJ1-6; clone size: -; V gene: TRBV7-2; D gene: -; CDR3 protein: CASTSVGGYLGSPLHF; CDR3 DNA: TGTGCCAGCACCTCGGTTGGGGGGTACCTAGGTTCACCCCTCCACTTT
J gene: TRBJ2-3; clone size: once; V gene: TRBV9; D gene: -; CDR3 protein: CASSVGTTSTDTQYF; CDR3 DNA: TGTGCCAGCAGCGTAGGGACAACTAGCACAGATACGCAGTATTTT
J gene: TRBJ1-1; clone size: -; V gene: TRBV5-3; D gene: -; CDR3 protein: CARSPSGGRSPSNTEAFF; CDR3 DNA: TGTGCCAGAAGCCCCTCGGGGGGACGGTCGCCCTCGAACACTGAAGCTTTCTTT
J gene: TRBJ2-7; clone size: -; V gene: TRBV29-1; D gene: -; CDR3 protein: CSVGQTYEQYF; CDR3 DNA: TGCAGCGTTGGCCAGACCTACGAGCAGTACTTC
J gene: TRBJ1-2; clone size: -; V gene: TRBV28; D gene: -; CDR3 protein: CASRLRGADYGYTF; CDR3 DNA: TGTGCCAGCCGATTACGGGGGGCGGACTATGGCTACACCTTC
J gene: TRBJ2-1; clone size: -; V gene: TRBV28; D gene: TRBD2; CDR3 protein: CASSPGGSSYNEQFF; CDR3 DNA: TGTGCCAGCAGTCCGGGAGGGAGCTCCTACAATGAGCAGTTCTTC
J gene: TRBJ2-5; clone size: -; V gene: TRBV5-1; D gene: -; CDR3 protein: CASALQGLGLGGETQYF; CDR3 DNA: TGCGCCAGCGCCTTACAGGGGTTGGGACTAGGTGGGGAGACCCAGTACTTC
J gene: TRBJ2-2; clone size: -; V gene: TRBV6-5; D gene: -; CDR3 protein: CASSYSETPNTGELFF; CDR3 DNA: TGTGCCAGCAGTTACTCCGAGACACCAAACACCGGGGAGCTGTTTTTT
J gene: TRBJ1-5; clone size: -; V gene: TRBV30; D gene: -; CDR3 protein: CAWLFTTYYSNQPQHF; CDR3 DNA: TGTGCCTGGCTCTTCACCACCTATTATAGCAATCAGCCCCAGCATTTT
J gene: TRBJ2-3; clone size: once; V gene: TRBV4-2; D gene: -; CDR3 protein: CASSRATGEDTQYF; CDR3 DNA: TGTGCCAGCAGCCGAGCGACAGGAGAAGATACGCAGTATTTT
J gene: TRBJ1-1; clone size: -; V gene: TRBV7-6; D gene: -; CDR3 protein: CASSPNTGAEAFF; CDR3 DNA: TGTGCCAGCAGCCCCAACACGGGGGCTGAAGCTTTCTTT
J gene: TRBJ2-6; clone size: -; V gene: TRBV18; D gene: -; CDR3 protein: CASSPRRAGANVLTF; CDR3 DNA: TGTGCCAGCTCACCTCGGCGGGCTGGGGCCAACGTCCTGACTTTC
J gene: TRBJ1-2; clone size: -; V gene: TRBV6-5; D gene: -; CDR3 protein: CASSYNSYTF; CDR3 DNA: TGTGCCAGCAGTTACAACAGCTACACCTTC
J gene: TRBJ2-7; clone size: -; V gene: TRBV6-6; D gene: -; CDR3 protein: CASSWGREQYF; CDR3 DNA: TGTGCCAGCAGCTGGGGGCGCGAGCAGTACTTC
J gene: TRBJ2-1; clone size: -; V gene: TRBV27; D gene: TRBD2; CDR3 protein: CASSFRTSSYNEQFF; CDR3 DNA: TGTGCCAGCAGTTTTCGGACTAGCTCCTACAATGAGCAGTTCTTC
J gene: TRBJ2-1; clone size: medium-sized; V gene: TRBV9; D gene: TRBD2; CDR3 protein: CASSVGGWSYNEQFF; CDR3 DNA: TGTGCCAGCAGCGTCGGGGGGTGGTCCTACAATGAGCAGTTCTTC
J gene: TRBJ2-2; clone size: once; V gene: TRBV5-1; D gene: TRBD2; CDR3 protein: CASSFSGRAPGELFF; CDR3 DNA: TGCGCCAGCAGCTTTAGCGGGAGGGCCCCCGGGGAGCTGTTTTTT
J gene: TRBJ1-6; clone size: -; V gene: TRBV5-8; D gene: TRBD1; CDR3 protein: CASSSGQGASPLHF; CDR3 DNA: TGTGCCAGCAGCTCCGGACAGGGGGCTTCACCCCTCCACTTT
J gene: TRBJ1-1; clone size: -; V gene: TRBV4-3; D gene: TRBD1; CDR3 protein: CASSPTGQEVTEAFF; CDR3 DNA: TGCGCCAGCAGCCCAACGGGACAGGAGGTCACTGAAGCTTTCTTT
J gene: TRBJ2-7; clone size: -; V gene: TRBV29-1; D gene: -; CDR3 protein: CSVEADTGSYEQYF; CDR3 DNA: TGCAGCGTTGAAGCGGACACTGGCTCCTACGAGCAGTACTTC
J gene: TRBJ2-3; clone size: -; V gene: TRBV30; D gene: -; CDR3 protein: CAWDWSGGRDTQYF; CDR3 DNA: TGTGCCTGGGACTGGTCGGGGGGCCGGGATACGCAGTATTTT
J gene: TRBJ2-1; clone size: -; V gene: TRBV3-1/TRBV3-2; D gene: TRBD2; CDR3 protein: CASSQGGRGYNEQFF; CDR3 DNA: TGTGCCAGCAGCCAAGGCGGGAGGGGTTACAATGAGCAGTTCTTC
J gene: TRBJ1-4; clone size: -; V gene: TRBV7-9; D gene: TRBD1; CDR3 protein: CASSLGDRVIF; CDR3 DNA: TGTGCCAGCAGCTTGGGGGACAGGGTTATTTTT
J gene: TRBJ1-5; clone size: few; V gene: TRBV7-9; D gene: TRBD1; CDR3 protein: CASSRGQDYQPQHF; CDR3 DNA: TGTGCCAGCAGTCGCGGACAGGACTATCAGCCCCAGCATTTT
J gene: TRBJ2-7; clone size: -; V gene: TRBV7-2; D gene: TRBD2; CDR3 protein: CASSLGPGLAGLGGEQYF; CDR3 DNA: TGTGCCAGCAGCTTAGGGCCGGGACTAGCGGGCTTAGGGGGAGAGCAGTACTTC
J gene: TRBJ2-1; clone size: -; V gene: TRBV11-3; D gene: TRBD2; CDR3 protein: CASSLGVAGIYNEQFF; CDR3 DNA: TGTGCCAGCAGCTTAGGGGTAGCGGGGATCTACAATGAGCAGTTCTTC
J gene: TRBJ2-7; clone size: -; V gene: TRBV9; D gene: -; CDR3 protein: CASSVTGSSYEQYF; CDR3 DNA: TGTGCCAGCAGCGTGACCGGGAGCTCCTACGAGCAGTACTTC
J gene: TRBJ2-5; clone size: -; V gene: TRBV25-1; D gene: TRBD1; CDR3 protein: CASSGGQGIQETQYF; CDR3 DNA: TGTGCCAGCAGTGGGGGACAGGGCATACAAGAGACCCAGTACTTC
J gene: TRBJ1-6; clone size: -; V gene: TRBV30; D gene: TRBD1; CDR3 protein: CAWSVLGQGNSPLHF; CDR3 DNA: TGTGCCTGGAGTGTCTTGGGACAGGGTAATTCACCCCTCCACTTT
J gene: TRBJ2-5; clone size: once; V gene: TRBV7-8; D gene: -; CDR3 protein: CASSPMNREAEETQYF; CDR3 DNA: TGTGCCAGCAGCCCAATGAATCGTGAGGCGGAAGAGACCCAGTACTTC
J gene: TRBJ2-1; clone size: -; V gene: TRBV7-8; D gene: TRBD2; CDR3 protein: CASSEGLYNEQFF; CDR3 DNA: TGTGCCAGCAGCGAGGGACTATACAATGAGCAGTTCTTC
J gene: TRBJ2-4; clone size: -; V gene: TRBV4-3; D gene: TRBD1; CDR3 protein: CASSWGQGASNIQYF; CDR3 DNA: TGCGCCAGCAGCTGGGGACAGGGGGCCTCGAACATTCAGTACTTC
J gene: TRBJ1-1; clone size: -; V gene: TRBV2; D gene: -; CDR3 protein: CASSEGGEAFF; CDR3 DNA: TGTGCCAGCAGTGAGGGAGGAGAGGCTTTCTTT
J gene: TRBJ1-1; clone size: -; V gene: TRBV28; D gene: TRBD1; CDR3 protein: CASNPRTGVNTEAFF; CDR3 DNA: TGTGCCAGCAACCCGAGGACAGGGGTTAACACTGAAGCTTTCTTT
J gene: TRBJ2-1; clone size: -; V gene: TRBV7-2; D gene: -; CDR3 protein: CASSLTSSNEQFF; CDR3 DNA: TGTGCCAGCAGCTTAACTAGCTCCAATGAGCAGTTCTTC
J gene: TRBJ2-3; clone size: -; V gene: TRBV2; D gene: TRBD2; CDR3 protein: CASSGGTTSTDTQYF; CDR3 DNA: TGTGCCAGCAGTGGTGGGACTACTAGCACAGATACGCAGTATTTT
J gene: TRBJ1-2; clone size: few; V gene: TRBV29-1; D gene: -; CDR3 protein: CSVRTDGGYTF; CDR3 DNA: TGCAGCGTCCGGACAGATGGGGGCTACACCTTC
J gene: TRBJ1-4; clone size: -; V gene: TRBV19; D gene: -; CDR3 protein: CASSLGGQGYEKLFF; CDR3 DNA: TGTGCCAGTAGCCTGGGGGGGCAGGGTTATGAAAAACTGTTTTTT
J gene: TRBJ2-2; clone size: -; V gene: TRBV12-3/TRBV12-4; D gene: -; CDR3 protein: CASSFVPGSELFF; CDR3 DNA: TGTGCCAGCAGTTTTGTCCCTGGGTCGGAGCTGTTTTTT
J gene: TRBJ1-4; clone size: -; V gene: TRBV12-3/TRBV12-4; D gene: -; CDR3 protein: CASSPQGKLFF; CDR3 DNA: TGTGCCAGCAGCCCACAGGGAAAACTGTTTTTT
J gene: TRBJ1-1; clone size: -; V gene: TRBV18; D gene: TRBD1; CDR3 protein: CASSPRETGLNTEAFF; CDR3 DNA: TGTGCCAGCTCACCAAGGGAGACAGGGTTGAACACTGAAGCTTTCTTT
J gene: TRBJ1-6; clone size: -; V gene: TRBV10-3; D gene: -; CDR3 protein: CAISGRQGNSPLHF; CDR3 DNA: TGTGCCATCAGTGGAAGGCAGGGAAATTCACCCCTCCACTTT
J gene: TRBJ2-2; clone size: -; V gene: TRBV7-3; D gene: TRBD2; CDR3 protein: CASSLLAGSAGELFF; CDR3 DNA: TGTGCCAGCAGCTTACTAGCGGGGAGTGCCGGGGAGCTGTTTTTT
J gene: TRBJ2-3; clone size: -; V gene: TRBV30; D gene: TRBD2; CDR3 protein: CAWSLLAGFTDTQYF; CDR3 DNA: TGTGCCTGGAGTCTCCTAGCGGGCTTCACAGATACGCAGTATTTT
J gene: TRBJ2-2; clone size: -; V gene: TRBV28; D gene: -; CDR3 protein: CASSSTGPGTGELFF; CDR3 DNA: TGTGCCAGCAGTTCAACAGGGCCAGGCACCGGGGAGCTGTTTTTT
J gene: TRBJ2-1; clone size: -; V gene: TRBV7-9; D gene: -; CDR3 protein: CAILRDNSYNEQFF; CDR3 DNA: TGTGCCATCCTGAGGGACAACTCCTACAATGAGCAGTTCTTC
J gene: TRBJ1-2; clone size: -; V gene: TRBV4-2; D gene: -; CDR3 protein: CASSQGTDFNYGYTF; CDR3 DNA: TGTGCCAGCAGCCAAGGGACAGACTTTAACTATGGCTACACCTTC
J gene: TRBJ1-2; clone size: -; V gene: TRBV15; D gene: -; CDR3 protein: CATSRDRVISNYGYTF; CDR3 DNA: TGTGCCACCAGCAGAGATCGAGTTATCTCTAACTATGGCTACACCTTC
J gene: TRBJ2-1; clone size: -; V gene: TRBV9; D gene: TRBD2; CDR3 protein: CASSVSGGNYNEQFF; CDR3 DNA: TGTGCCAGCAGCGTCAGCGGGGGGAACTACAATGAGCAGTTCTTC
J gene: TRBJ1-1; clone size: -; V gene: TRBV29-1; D gene: -; CDR3 protein: CSVVPGPATEAFF; CDR3 DNA: TGCAGCGTTGTCCCAGGGCCGGCCACTGAAGCTTTCTTT
J gene: TRBJ2-5; clone size: -; V gene: TRBV12-3/TRBV12-4; D gene: -; CDR3 protein: CASSLSTGETQYF; CDR3 DNA: TGTGCCAGCAGTTTAAGTACCGGGGAGACCCAGTACTTC
J gene: TRBJ1-2; clone size: -; V gene: TRBV6-1; D gene: -; CDR3 protein: CASSDDRGNYGYTF; CDR3 DNA: TGTGCCAGCAGTGATGATCGGGGAAACTATGGCTACACCTTC
J gene: TRBJ2-7; clone size: few; V gene: TRBV4-1; D gene: -; CDR3 protein: CASSVRGSAEYEQYF; CDR3 DNA: TGCGCCAGCAGCGTCCGAGGCAGCGCTGAATACGAGCAGTACTTC
J gene: TRBJ2-5; clone size: -; V gene: TRBV14; D gene: TRBD2; CDR3 protein: CASSHGGIAGVETQYF; CDR3 DNA: TGTGCCAGCAGCCACGGGGGGATAGCGGGAGTAGAGACCCAGTACTTC